The rows below give T cell receptor beta chains drawn from one sample of a study of identical twins. Via MiXCR, TCRdb re-called the 5' RACE reads, giving one row per CDR3 protein. The sample contains hundreds of thousands of distinct CDR3 sequences, around 21% of which appear only once. The data also belong to a second study, concerning T cells expressing NK-cell markers.

The sequencing input was PBMCs. Receptors were obtained from a woman aged 18-35 years in good health. Each CDR3 is given with its conserved first and last residue. A D gene is named only where the DNA matches it firmly. Rows give clone size only sometimes, using once, few, many, or a class for an expanded clone.

TRBV20-1	TRBJ2-2	-	few	CSGRRGNTGELFF	TGCAGTGGAAGACGAGGGAATACCGGGGAGCTGTTTTTT
TRBV20-1	TRBJ2-7	-	few	CSASRFNYEQYF	TGCAGTGCTAGTAGATTCAACTACGAGCAGTACTTC
TRBV2	TRBJ1-1	-	few	CASSYGFEAFF	TGTGCCAGCAGTTACGGATTTGAAGCTTTCTTT
TRBV5-1	TRBJ2-1	TRBD2	-	CASSQPGGDEQFF	TGCGCCAGCAGCCAGCCGGGAGGCGATGAGCAGTTCTTC
TRBV27	TRBJ2-1	-	many	CASSLFSRSSYNEQFF	TGTGCCAGCAGTTTATTTTCACGGAGCTCCTACAATGAGCAGTTCTTC
TRBV12-3/TRBV12-4	TRBJ2-7	-	many	CASSSGRGGEQYF	TGTGCCAGCAGTTCCGGCCGTGGGGGCGAGCAGTACTTC
TRBV20-1	TRBJ2-1	TRBD2	-	CSAPSGRGYGYEQFF	TGCAGTGCTCCTAGCGGGAGGGGTTACGGCTATGAGCAGTTCTTC
TRBV20-1	TRBJ1-4	-	-	CSARGAINEKLFF	TGCAGTGCTAGAGGGGCTATAAATGAAAAACTGTTTTTT
TRBV29-1	TRBJ2-1	TRBD2	many	CSHLAGGRNEQFF	TGCAGCCACCTAGCGGGGGGCCGGAATGAGCAGTTCTTC
TRBV27	TRBJ2-3	TRBD1	few	CASSLPTGDRVKDTQYF	TGTGCCAGCAGTTTACCGACAGGGGACAGGGTCAAAGATACGCAGTATTTT
TRBV20-1	TRBJ1-6	-	-	CSATGQFSYNSPLHF	TGCAGTGCTACCGGACAGTTCTCCTATAATTCACCCCTCCACTTT
TRBV7-9	TRBJ1-2	TRBD1	many	CASSLGDRENYGYTF	TGTGCCAGCAGCTTAGGGGACAGGGAGAACTATGGCTACACCTTC
TRBV27	TRBJ2-7	-	few	CASRTGTLTSYEQYF	TGTGCCAGCAGGACCGGGACGCTTACTTCCTACGAGCAGTACTTC
TRBV29-1	TRBJ2-2	-	few	CSVEWETGELFF	TGCAGCGTTGAATGGGAAACCGGGGAGCTGTTTTTT
TRBV29-1	TRBJ2-7	-	-	CSVGGFMGPGDEQYF	TGCAGCGTTGGGGGATTCATGGGACCAGGGGACGAGCAGTACTTC
TRBV20-1	TRBJ2-1	TRBD2	-	CSAGGLGFGDEQFF	TGCAGTGCTGGGGGACTAGGGTTTGGGGATGAGCAGTTCTTC
TRBV5-1	TRBJ2-7	TRBD2	few	CASTTGTSGGEQYF	TGCGCCAGCACAACCGGGACTAGCGGAGGCGAGCAGTACTTC
TRBV20-1	TRBJ2-7	-	-	CSASEGQRHEQYF	TGCAGTGCTAGCGAGGGTCAGCGCCACGAGCAGTACTTC
TRBV10-3	TRBJ2-5	TRBD1	-	CAISRQGYTQETQYF	TGTGCCATCAGCAGACAGGGCTACACCCAAGAGACCCAGTACTTC
TRBV4-3	TRBJ2-1	TRBD1	-	CASSQDLDRGFYNEQFF	TGCGCCAGCAGCCAAGACTTGGACAGGGGGTTTTACAATGAGCAGTTCTTC
TRBV29-1	TRBJ2-7	-	many	CSVEGNQYEQYF	TGCAGCGTTGAAGGCAACCAATACGAGCAGTACTTC
TRBV28	TRBJ2-3	-	-	CASSGAPTQYF	TGTGCCAGCAGCGGGGCCCCGACGCAGTATTTT
TRBV10-3	TRBJ2-3	-	-	CAISEVPYF	TGTGCCATCAGTGAGGTCCCGTATTTT
TRBV18	TRBJ1-1	-	-	CASSTIGRNTEAFF	TGTGCCAGCTCAACTATCGGACGGAACACTGAAGCTTTCTTT